A selection of T cell receptor beta chains follows, all from one sample in a study of blood T cell repertoires in COVID-19. Repertoires were generated with immunoSEQ multiplex PCR, while TCRdb's copy carries only in-frame clones and drops some. The data show 150,000 to 200,000 clones, 70% to 90% seen once. Sequencing input: peripheral blood. These receptors originate from a woman of 80 years or more with acute or convalescent COVID-19. Each CDR3 is given with its conserved first and last residue. A D gene is named only where the DNA matches it firmly. The listing skips clone size in some rows; elsewhere it reads once, few, many or a size class.

>TRBV4-1|NA|NA|TRBJ2-2
TGCGCCAGCAGCCAGGGCATGGGGCCGACCGGGGAGCTGTTTTTT
CASSQGMGPTGELFF
>TRBV5-4|NA|NA|TRBJ2-1
TGTGCCAGCAGCTTGGGGCATGAGCAGTTCTTC
CASSLGHEQFF
>TRBV19|NA|NA|TRBJ2-2
TGTGCCAGTAGTATATACATCACGAACACCGGGGAGCTGTTTTTT
CASSIYITNTGELFF
>TRBV9|NA|NA|TRBJ2-7
TGTGCCAGCGGGCGAACAGACAGGCCCAATTACGAGCAGTACTTC
CASGRTDRPNYEQYF
>TRBV6-6|few|TRBD1|TRBJ1-5
TGTGCCAGCAGATATGGGACAGACGCTCATCAGCCCCAGCATTTT
CASRYGTDAHQPQHF
>TRBV6-4|NA|NA|TRBJ1-1
TGTGCCAGCAGTAAGGAGGGGGGGATGAACACTGAAGCTTTCTTT
CASSKEGGMNTEAFF
>TRBV7-3|NA|NA|TRBJ2-3
TGTGCCAGCAGCTTAGGACGAAGGGGGACAGATACGCAGTATTTT
CASSLGRRGTDTQYF
>TRBV6-6|NA|TRBD1|TRBJ2-2
TGTGCCAGCAGTTACTGGACAGGGTACGCCGGGGAGCTGTTTTTT
CASSYWTGYAGELFF
>TRBV9|once|NA|TRBJ1-4
TGTGCCAGCAGCGTAGGCATCGGCAGGGATAATGAAAAACTGTTTTTT
CASSVGIGRDNEKLFF
>TRBV7-6|NA|NA|TRBJ2-7
TGTGCCAGCAGCCCCGGGACTCCCTCGATAGGGGAGCAGTACTTC
CASSPGTPSIGEQYF
>TRBV5-6|NA|NA|TRBJ1-1
TGTGCCAGCAGCTCACGGAGGAACACTGAAGCTTTCTTT
CASSSRRNTEAFF
>TRBV7-9|NA|NA|TRBJ2-2
TGTGCCACCTACGGGCAGGGGAACACCGGGGAGCTGTTTTTT
CATYGQGNTGELFF
>TRBV6-2/TRBV6-3|NA|NA|TRBJ2-5
TGTGCCAGCAGTCACACCCGGGGGGCGAGGGAGACCCAGTACTTC
CASSHTRGARETQYF
>TRBV2|NA|TRBD1|TRBJ1-2
TGTGCCAGCAGTGAATCGGGAGGGGGCGGTTATGGCTACACCTTC
CASSESGGGGYGYTF
>TRBV4-1|NA|TRBD1|TRBJ1-2
TGCGCCAGCAGCCGACAGGGACCCTATGGCTACACCTTC
CASSRQGPYGYTF
>TRBV4-1|NA|NA|TRBJ1-2
TGCGCCAGCAGCCAAGAGTTAGTAGGGGGGGACTATGGCTACACCTTC
CASSQELVGGDYGYTF
>TRBV19|few|TRBD1|TRBJ2-2
TGTGCCAGTAGTACCCCACCAGGGACAGGAAACACCGGGGAGCTGTTTTTT
CASSTPPGTGNTGELFF
>TRBV11-2|NA|NA|TRBJ2-7
TGTGCCAGCAGCGCCCGCAGGGGCTACGAGCAGTACTTC
CASSARRGYEQYF
>TRBV2|NA|TRBD1|TRBJ1-3
TGTGCCAGCTCCTTGGGGTTGGCAGGGGGCCGAAACACCATATATTTT
CASSLGLAGGRNTIYF
>TRBV15|few|TRBD2|TRBJ2-2
TGTGCCACCAGCAGAGGATCCGGGACTATGGGTCTCCGGCTGTTTTTT
CATSRGSGTMGLRLFF
>TRBV9|NA|NA|TRBJ2-5
TGTGCCAGCAGCGCTACCTCCGACCAAGAGACCCAGTACTTC
CASSATSDQETQYF
>TRBV30|NA|NA|TRBJ1-5
TGTGCCTGGAGTTCGGGGAGGAGCAATCAGCCCCAGCATTTT
CAWSSGRSNQPQHF
>TRBV5-1|NA|TRBD1|TRBJ1-2
TGCGCCAGCAGCTTCTCAGGGGGGTATGGCTACACCTTC
CASSFSGGYGYTF
>TRBV15|NA|NA|TRBJ1-1
TGTGCCACAGCGGGTCGGTTGAACACTGAAGCTTTCTTT
CATAGRLNTEAFF
>TRBV7-2|NA|TRBD2|TRBJ2-5
TGTGCCAGCAGCTTCACTAGCGGGGGGGGAGAGACCCAGTACTTC
CASSFTSGGGETQYF
>TRBV5-8|NA|NA|TRBJ1-2
TGTGCCAGCAGCTTGCAGGGTCTAGTGGGTGGCTACACCTTC
CASSLQGLVGGYTF
>TRBV4-1|NA|NA|TRBJ1-5
TGCGCCAGCAGCCCTCCGGGTGGTCAGCCCCAGCATTTT
CASSPPGGQPQHF
>TRBV9|few|NA|TRBJ1-4
TGTGCCAGCAGCTCTAGAGACCGAGCAACTAATGAAAAACTGTTTTTT
CASSSRDRATNEKLFF
>TRBV6-2/TRBV6-3|NA|NA|TRBJ2-5
TGTGCCAGCAGTTACTCGACCGGGGGTCGGGAGACCCAGTACTTC
CASSYSTGGRETQYF
>TRBV9|NA|TRBD1|TRBJ1-2
TGTGCAACCCGCTGGGGACAGTTCTATGGCTACACCTTC
CATRWGQFYGYTF
>TRBV9|NA|NA|TRBJ1-1
TGTGCCAGCAGCCCTCTATCTAGGGGAGAAGCTTTCTTT
CASSPLSRGEAFF
>TRBV29-1|NA|NA|TRBJ1-2
TGCAGCGCGGTGTTCTGGGGGGGAGGATATGGCTACACCTTC
CSAVFWGGGYGYTF
>TRBV5-1|NA|TRBD2|TRBJ2-1
TGCGCCAGCAGCTCGGTTCCTAGCGGGGGGGACTACAATGAGCAGTTCTTC
CASSSVPSGGDYNEQFF
>TRBV7-9|NA|NA|TRBJ2-5
TGTGCCAGCAGCGAACAGGGACATGGAGAGACCCAGTACTTC
CASSEQGHGETQYF
>TRBV30|once|TRBD1|TRBJ1-4
TGTGCCTGGGCGACAGGGGCCAATGAAAAACTGTTTTTT
CAWATGANEKLFF
>TRBV9|NA|TRBD1|TRBJ1-4
TGTGCCAGCAGCCTGGGACAGGGCTACGAAAAACTGTTTTTT
CASSLGQGYEKLFF
>TRBV14|NA|TRBD2|TRBJ2-2
TGTGCCAGCAGCCTCCAAACTAGCGGGAGGGCCACCGGGGAGCTGTTTTTT
CASSLQTSGRATGELFF
>TRBV7-2|NA|NA|TRBJ1-6
TGTGCCAGCAGCTTGGTCGGCGGGGAGGCCCTCCACTTT
CASSLVGGEALHF
>TRBV7-2|NA|TRBD2|TRBJ2-2
TGTGCCAGCAGCTACCGACTAGCGGGAGAGTCCGGGGAGCTGTTTTTT
CASSYRLAGESGELFF
>TRBV30|NA|TRBD1|TRBJ1-6
TGTGCCTGGAGTGTAACAGGGGAAAATTCACCCCTCCACTTT
CAWSVTGENSPLHF
>TRBV9|NA|NA|TRBJ2-5
TGTGCCAGCAGCGTAGGGGGGCTGCAAGAGACCCAGTACTTC
CASSVGGLQETQYF
>TRBV19|NA|NA|TRBJ1-4
TGTGCCAGTAGGGAGTCCGGGACTCCTAATGAAAAACTGTTTTTT
CASRESGTPNEKLFF
>TRBV30|NA|NA|TRBJ1-6
TGTGCCTGGGTTCCGCAGGGGTCGGGGAATTCACCCCTCCACTTT
CAWVPQGSGNSPLHF
>TRBV19|NA|NA|TRBJ1-4
TGTGCCAGTAGTATAGGCAGGGATCGGACTAATGAAAAACTGTTTTTT
CASSIGRDRTNEKLFF
>TRBV6-4|NA|NA|TRBJ2-1
TGTGCCAGCAGTGAAACAGTGAGCTCCTACAATGAGCAGTTCTTC
CASSETVSSYNEQFF
>TRBV12-3/TRBV12-4|NA|NA|TRBJ1-1
TGTGCCAGCAGTTTTCAGGGCACGGATACTTTCTTT
CASSFQGTDTFF
>TRBV7-9|NA|TRBD2|TRBJ2-5
TGTGCCAGCAGCTTAGCACTAGCGGGGGGAATCCAAGAGACCCAGTACTTC
CASSLALAGGIQETQYF
>TRBV5-1|NA|TRBD1|TRBJ1-1
TGCGCCAGCAGCCGAAGGACAGGGGGAACCACTGAAGCTTTCTTT
CASSRRTGGTTEAFF
>TRBV10-3|NA|TRBD2|TRBJ2-7
TGTGCCATCATTATGACTAGCGGCTACGAGCAGTACTTC
CAIIMTSGYEQYF
>TRBV7-2|NA|TRBD2|TRBJ2-3
TGTGCCAGCAGCTCGGGACTAGCGGGAACAGATACGCAGTATTTT
CASSSGLAGTDTQYF
>TRBV5-6|NA|TRBD1|TRBJ2-3
TGTGCCAGCAGCAAAGGGACAGGGGGCACAGATACGCAGTATTTT
CASSKGTGGTDTQYF
>TRBV6-6|NA|NA|TRBJ1-3
TGTGCCAGCAGGCCAACAGGGATAGTAAACACCATATATTTT
CASRPTGIVNTIYF
>TRBV19|NA|NA|TRBJ1-5
TGTGCCAGTAGGGGAGGTGGGGGGATCGGTCAGCCCCAGCATTTT
CASRGGGGIGQPQHF